This paragraph reports one T cell receptor (beta chain). Its antigen is unknown. Germline CDR1 is SNHLY and CDR2 is FYNNEI. This CDR3 is built from 13 residues. With 5 bases removed from V and 5 bases from J, the gap between germline ends came to 9 bases. The sample is drawn from a study of identical twins. Study-wide findings and caveats: In monozygotic twins, models underestimated the sharing of out-of-frame TCR alpha.

A universal primer site was added by template switching, and unique molecular identifiers were carried by the cDNA. Each CDR3 protein is one row after TCRdb ran MiXCR on the 5' RACE reads. The data contain around 480,000 distinct CDR3 sequences, 14% of them singletons. These data also featured in a second study, about yellow fever vaccine responses in identical twins.

The chain employs TRBV2 and TRBJ2-2; no firm D call. The sequencing sample was made of CD4+ T cells sorted from blood. The origin of this receptor is a young woman in good health. CDR3 protein: CASSPVETGELFF. The CDR3 DNA reads TGTGCCAGCAGTCCCGTCGAAACCGGGGAGCTGTTTTTT.